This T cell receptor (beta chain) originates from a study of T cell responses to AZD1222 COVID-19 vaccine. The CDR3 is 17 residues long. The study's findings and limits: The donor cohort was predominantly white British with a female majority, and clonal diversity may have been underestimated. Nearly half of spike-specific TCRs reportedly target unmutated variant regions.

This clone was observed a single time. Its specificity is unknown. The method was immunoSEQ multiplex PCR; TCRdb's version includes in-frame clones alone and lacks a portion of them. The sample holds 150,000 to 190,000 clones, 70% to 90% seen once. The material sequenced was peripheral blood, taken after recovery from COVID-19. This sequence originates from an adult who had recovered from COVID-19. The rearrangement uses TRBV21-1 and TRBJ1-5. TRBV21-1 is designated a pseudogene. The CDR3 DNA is TGTGCCAGCAGCAACTCAGGGAGGGAGGCATTGAGGCAGCCCCAGCATTTT. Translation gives CASSNSGREALRQPQHF.